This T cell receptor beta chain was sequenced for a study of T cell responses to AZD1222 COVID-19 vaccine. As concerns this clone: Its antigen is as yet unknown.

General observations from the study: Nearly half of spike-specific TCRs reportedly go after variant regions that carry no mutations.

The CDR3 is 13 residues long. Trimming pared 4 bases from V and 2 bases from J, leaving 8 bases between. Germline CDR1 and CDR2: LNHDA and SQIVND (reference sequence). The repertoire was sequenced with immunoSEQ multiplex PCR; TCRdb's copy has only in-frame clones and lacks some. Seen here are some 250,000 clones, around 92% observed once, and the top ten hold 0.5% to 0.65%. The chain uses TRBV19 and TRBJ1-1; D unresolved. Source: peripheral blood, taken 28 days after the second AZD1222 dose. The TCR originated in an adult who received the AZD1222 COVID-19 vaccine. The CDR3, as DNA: TGTGCCAGTAGTAGGTGGGGAAACACTGAAGCTTTCTTT. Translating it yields CASSRWGNTEAFF.